These T cell receptor beta chains were read from a single sample in a study of T cell responses to AZD1222 COVID-19 vaccine. The table came from immunoSEQ multiplex PCR; TCRdb's copy has only in-frame clones and leaves some out. The data show 45,000 to 65,000 clones, 87% seen once. Sequencing was performed on peripheral blood, taken 28 days after the second AZD1222 dose. Every receptor here comes from an adult who received the AZD1222 COVID-19 vaccine. Each CDR3 is given with its conserved first and last residue. The D gene is left open where the match is weak. Some rows have no size entry. The others give once, few or many, or a class for an expanded clone.

j_gene | v_gene | d_gene | abundance | len | CDR3aa | CDR3nt
TRBJ2-1 | TRBV3-1/TRBV3-2 | - | - | 15 | CASSQDGGPYNEQFF | TGTGCCAGCAGCCAAGATGGGGGCCCCTACAATGAGCAGTTCTTC
TRBJ1-5 | TRBV3-1/TRBV3-2 | TRBD1 | - | 13 | CASSPGGDQPQHF | TGTGCCAGCAGCCCAGGGGGCGATCAGCCCCAGCATTTT
TRBJ2-1 | TRBV13 | - | - | 16 | CASTSRRDSSGFEQFF | TGTGCCAGCACCTCCCGCCGGGACTCCTCGGGGTTTGAGCAGTTCTTC
TRBJ2-7 | TRBV7-2 | - | - | 12 | CASSPGTYEQYF | TGTGCCAGCAGCCCTGGGACCTACGAGCAGTACTTC
TRBJ2-7 | TRBV25-1 | - | - | 15 | CASSPRQDLLYEQYF | TGTGCCAGCAGTCCCCGACAGGACTTACTCTACGAGCAGTACTTC
TRBJ2-7 | TRBV11-2 | - | - | 13 | CASSLDTSYEQYF | TGTGCCAGCAGCTTAGACACCTCCTACGAGCAGTACTTC
TRBJ2-1 | TRBV10-3 | TRBD2 | - | 15 | CAISPPGLAGGEQFF | TGTGCCATCAGTCCTCCGGGACTAGCGGGTGGTGAGCAGTTCTTC
TRBJ2-7 | TRBV5-6 | TRBD2 | few | 15 | CASSPGSGGPYEQYF | TGTGCCAGCAGCCCCGGAAGCGGGGGACCCTACGAGCAGTACTTC
TRBJ2-6 | TRBV6-5 | - | - | 12 | CASNPGANVLTF | TGTGCCAGCAACCCTGGGGCCAACGTCCTGACTTTC
TRBJ1-4 | TRBV19 | - | - | 14 | CASSTLGAQEKLFF | TGTGCCAGTAGTACCCTGGGGGCGCAAGAAAAACTGTTTTTT
TRBJ1-2 | TRBV7-9 | TRBD1 | once | 14 | CASSGTGGEGGYTF | TGTGCCAGCAGCGGGACAGGGGGCGAAGGTGGCTACACCTTC
TRBJ2-7 | TRBV27 | TRBD2 | - | 14 | CASSLSGRRDEQYF | TGTGCCAGCAGTTTAAGCGGGAGGCGAGACGAGCAGTACTTC
TRBJ1-2 | TRBV5-1 | - | - | 13 | CASSPGGVVGYTF | TGCGCCAGCAGCCCGGGGGGAGTCGTTGGCTACACCTTC
TRBJ2-2 | TRBV11-3 | TRBD2 | once | 15 | CASSLELAGIGELFF | TGTGCCAGCAGCTTAGAGCTAGCGGGAATCGGGGAGCTGTTTTTT
TRBJ2-7 | TRBV5-4 | - | - | 14 | CASSLAGSTPVQYF | TGTGCCAGCAGCTTGGCCGGGTCTACCCCAGTGCAGTACTTC
TRBJ2-7 | TRBV28 | TRBD2 | - | 13 | CASRAGSAYEQYF | TGTGCCAGCAGAGCGGGGTCGGCCTACGAGCAGTACTTC
TRBJ1-2 | TRBV12-5 | - | few | 13 | CASGLASSTGYTF | TGTGCTAGTGGTTTGGCCTCCTCTACGGGCTACACCTTC
TRBJ2-3 | TRBV5-1 | TRBD2 | - | 19 | CASSEGTSGKILSTDTQYF | TGCGCCAGCAGCGAGGGGACTAGCGGGAAAATACTTAGCACAGATACGCAGTATTTT
TRBJ2-5 | TRBV10-3 | - | - | 14 | CAISESSGEETQYF | TGTGCCATCAGTGAGTCTTCAGGGGAAGAGACCCAGTACTTC
TRBJ2-7 | TRBV5-3 | - | - | 13 | CARSLSQSYEQYF | TGTGCCAGAAGCTTGTCTCAGTCCTACGAGCAGTACTTC
TRBJ1-2 | TRBV14 | - | - | 16 | CASSQDRKGWNYGYTF | TGTGCCAGCAGCCAAGATAGAAAGGGATGGAACTATGGCTACACCTTC
TRBJ1-2 | TRBV29-1 | TRBD1 | - | 13 | CSVGQGAPYGYTF | TGCAGCGTTGGACAGGGGGCTCCATATGGCTACACCTTC
TRBJ1-2 | TRBV7-8 | - | - | 13 | CASSLQIGGGYTF | TGTGCCAGCAGCCTCCAAATTGGGGGAGGCTACACCTTC